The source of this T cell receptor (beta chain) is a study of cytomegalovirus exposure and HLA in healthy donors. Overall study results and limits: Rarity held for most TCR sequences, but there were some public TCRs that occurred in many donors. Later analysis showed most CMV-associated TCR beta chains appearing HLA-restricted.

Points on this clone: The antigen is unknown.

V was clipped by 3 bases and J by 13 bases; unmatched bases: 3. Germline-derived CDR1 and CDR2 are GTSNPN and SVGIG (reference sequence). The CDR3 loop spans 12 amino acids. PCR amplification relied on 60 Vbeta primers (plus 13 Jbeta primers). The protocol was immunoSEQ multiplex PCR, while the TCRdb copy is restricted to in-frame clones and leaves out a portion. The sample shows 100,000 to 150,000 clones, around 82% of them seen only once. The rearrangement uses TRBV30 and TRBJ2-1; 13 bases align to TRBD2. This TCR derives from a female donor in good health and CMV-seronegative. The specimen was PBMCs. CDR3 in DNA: TGTGCCTGGAGAGGACTAGCGGGAGCCCAGTTCTTC. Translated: CAWRGLAGAQFF.